The following is a T cell receptor (beta chain) sequence with its context. Its antigen is still unknown. The sample belongs to a study of cytomegalovirus exposure and HLA in healthy donors. Whole-study results and caveats: Presence/absence analyses rested on an assumption that sequencing depth was roughly uniform across donors.

At the time of sampling, donors were nominally healthy, though unrecorded immune exposures were likely. The PCR used 60 Vbeta and 13 Jbeta primers. Sequenced by immunoSEQ multiplex PCR; TCRdb stores in-frame clones only, minus some. The sample carries 140,000 or so clones, approximately 80% recorded once. This CDR3 has 21 amino acids. V lost 2 bases, J lost 0 bases, and 26 bases lay in between. In germline, CDR1 is MGHRA, CDR2 YSYEKL. The sample consisted of PBMCs. The receptor comes from a middle-aged woman in good health and CMV-seropositive. V usage is TRBV4-1 and J usage is TRBJ1-5; perhaps TRBD1 as D (6 bases). The CDR3: CASSQSQGVGQGPYSNQPQHF. The CDR3 DNA reads as TGCGCCAGCAGCCAATCCCAAGGAGTGGGTCAGGGGCCATATAGCAATCAGCCCCAGCATTTT.